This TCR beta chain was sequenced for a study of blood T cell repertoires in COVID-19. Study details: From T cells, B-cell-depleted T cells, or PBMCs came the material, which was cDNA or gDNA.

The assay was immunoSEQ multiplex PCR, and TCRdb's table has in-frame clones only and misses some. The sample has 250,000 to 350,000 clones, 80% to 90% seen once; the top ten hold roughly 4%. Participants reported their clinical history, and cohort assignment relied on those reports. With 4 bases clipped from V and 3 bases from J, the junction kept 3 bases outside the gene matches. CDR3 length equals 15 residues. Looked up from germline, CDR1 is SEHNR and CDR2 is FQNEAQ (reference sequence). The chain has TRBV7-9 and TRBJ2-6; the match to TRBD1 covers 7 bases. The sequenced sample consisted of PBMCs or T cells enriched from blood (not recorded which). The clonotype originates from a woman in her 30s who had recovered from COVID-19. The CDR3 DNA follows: TGTGCCAGCAGCTCCGGACAGGATGGGGCCAACGTCCTGACTTTC. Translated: CASSSGQDGANVLTF.